The 27 T cell receptor beta chains in this list originate from one sample, sequenced in a study of T cell clonality in common variable immunodeficiency. The table came from immunoSEQ multiplex PCR; TCRdb's copy has only in-frame clones and leaves some out. The profile covers about 50,000 clones, none occurring a single time. Source material: peripheral blood mononuclear cells. Every receptor here comes from a person aged 18-70 years in good health.

This clone was seen more than once but under ten times. The CDR3 end lies 3 residues beyond the end of the read and is filled in from the germline J gene. J is TRBJ1-1 and V is TRBV18, with 7 bases fitting TRBD1. The V and J ends lost 6 bases and 1 base, in that order; junction bases with no gene match: 14. The CDR3 runs to 17 residues. Germline V gene data show CDR1 as KGHSH and CDR2 as LQKENI. The chain's CDR3 is CASSPNGYGQANTEAFF. The DNA read from the CDR3 is TGTGCCAGCTCTCCAAACGGGTACGGACAGGCGAACACTGAA.

This clone was counted at least ten times. The CDR3 end falls 3 residues outside the read, so it is completed with the germline J gene. The rearrangement joins TRBV7-3 to TRBJ2-7, with D unresolved. The CDR3 runs to 13 residues. Germline V CDR1 and CDR2: SGHTA, FQGTGA. V lost 6 bases, J lost 4 bases, and 13 bases lay in between. The CDR3 here is CASSLSPSYEQYF. CDR3 bases read: TGTGCCAGCAGTCTTTCTCCTTCTTACGAG.

On this clone: The CDR3 extends 3 residues past the end of the read, so its final part is completed from the germline J gene. This chain connects TRBV11-2 to TRBJ1-2; D might be TRBD1 (5 bases). The V end lost 8 bases, the J end lost 1 base, and 17 bases lay between the germline ends. CDR1 and CDR2 from the germline V gene are SGHAT and FQNNGV. The CDR3 is 15 residues long. This CDR3 reads CASAPSRGYNYGYTF. CDR3 bases read: TGTGCCAGCGCGCCCTCGAGGGGATATAACTATGGC.

This clone has more than one count but fewer than ten. With the read ending 3 residues before the CDR3 end, the germline J gene is used to fill in that end. The chain combines TRBV18 with TRBJ1-2; TRBD1 matches 7 bases. This CDR3 is built from 15 residues. Per the germline V gene, CDR1 is KGHSH and CDR2 is LQKENI. CDR3 protein: CASSHRIGTEDDYTF. CDR3 DNA (partial): TGTGCCAGCTCCCACAGGATTGGGACAGAGGATGAC.

For this clone: Read data end 3 residues before the CDR3 end; the end is taken from the germline J gene. The chain carries TRBV7-9 and TRBJ1-6, with 10 bases identical to TRBD1. This CDR3 has 15 amino acids. The ends lost 1 base at V and 9 bases at J; junction bases unmatched: 3. CDR1 and CDR2 (germline): SEHNR, FQNEAQ (reference sequence). CDR3 sequence reads: CASSLGQGAGSPLHF. Incomplete CDR3 DNA: TGTGCCAGCAGCTTAGGACAGGGGGCAGGTTCACCC.

This clone appeared many times. Read coverage stops 3 residues before the CDR3 terminus; the germline J gene supplies the remainder. J is TRBJ2-5 and V is TRBV6-2 or TRBV6-3; 8 positions agree with TRBD2. The ends lost 3 bases at V and 0 bases at J; junction bases unmatched: 6. The CDR3 spans 16 residues. Germline V gene data show CDR1 as MNHEY and CDR2 as SVGEGT. CDR3 bases read: TGTGCCAGCAGTTATGGAGCGGGGGACGACCAAGAGACC. Translation gives CASSYGAGDDQET. The whole CDR3 sequence is CASSYGAGDDQETQYF.

This clone was detected many times. The sequenced part of the CDR3 DNA is TGTGCCAGCTCACCAGGGCAGGGAAACACCTACGAG. Translating it yields CASSPGQGNTYE. The entire CDR3 sequence reads CASSPGQGNTYEQYF. The chain carries TRBV18 and TRBJ2-7, with D possibly being TRBD1 (5 bases). The DNA ends 3 residues before the CDR3 does, and the rest of the CDR3 is filled in from the germline J gene. This CDR3 has 15 amino acids. Deletions cut 2 bases from V and 2 bases from J, with 13 bases between. Germline-derived CDR1 and CDR2 are KGHSH and LQKENI.

This clone was detected ten times or more. Read sequence stops 3 residues before the CDR3 end, and the germline J gene provides the missing end. V and J are TRBV5-4 and TRBJ1-2, with a tentative D call TRBD1 (5 bases). The CDR3 covers 14 residues. Germline CDR1 and CDR2: SGHNT and YYREEE (reference sequence). Trimming removed 0 bases from V and 5 bases from J, with 11 bases in between. The part of the CDR3 DNA that was read is TGTGCCAGCAGCTTGGGAGGGGAACGTTATGGC. Its protein is CASSLGGERYG. Given in full, the CDR3 is CASSLGGERYGYTF.

CDR3 bases read: TGTGCCAGTAGTAAGCAGGCAAGGGCTGGAAACACC. Protein: CASSKQARAGNT. The full CDR3 is CASSKQARAGNTIYF. V is TRBV19 and J is TRBJ1-3; D unresolved. The read terminates 3 residues ahead of where the CDR3 ends, so the germline J gene completes it. CDR3 length equals 15 residues. Germline CDR1 and CDR2: LNHDA and SQIVND (reference sequence). The V and J ends lost 4 bases and 2 bases respectively, with 12 bases between them.

In the case of this clone: The read stops 3 residues short of the end of the CDR3; the missing end is completed from the germline J gene. The chain couples TRBV19 to TRBJ1-1; TRBD1 matches at 8 bases. There are 13 residues in the CDR3. Germline V gives CDR1 LNHDA, CDR2 SQIVND (reference sequence). After removal of 6 bases from V and 6 bases from J, the junction contained 6 bases not matched to a gene. CDR3 DNA, as far as it was read: TGTGCCAGTAGATTACAGGGGGGGGCTGAA. It encodes CASRLQGGAE. The entire CDR3 protein is CASRLQGGAEAFF.

This clone was detected ten times or more. Coverage ceases 3 residues before the CDR3 finishes, and the germline J gene fills in the end. The chain carries TRBV5-1 and TRBJ2-1; TRBD2 matches 9 bases. This CDR3 contains 15 residues. V shed 4 bases, J shed 6 bases, and the junction held 8 bases outside the gene matches. Germline loops: CDR1 SGHRS, CDR2 YFSETQ. The sequenced part of the CDR3 DNA is TGCGCCAGCAGCCTGAGCGGGGGGAACGTCAATGAG. Its translation is CASSLSGGNVNE. The entire CDR3 sequence reads CASSLSGGNVNEQFF.

There are many counts of this clone. The read finishes 3 residues shy of the CDR3 end, and the germline J gene is used to complete it. The chain has TRBV6-1 and TRBJ1-5; D call uncertain. Germline lookup yields CDR1 MNHNS and CDR2 SASEGT. This CDR3 contains 14 residues. V was clipped by 2 bases and J by 4 bases, with 9 bases between them. CDR3 bases read: TGTGCCAGCAGTGAACTTTTACGGAATCAGCCC. It codes for CASSELLRNQP. The entire CDR3 protein reads CASSELLRNQPQHF.

In this sample, this clone turned up many times. The CDR3 goes on 3 residues after the read ends, and that part is filled in from the germline J gene. The V gene is TRBV20-1, the J gene TRBJ2-3; 14 bases line up with TRBD2. CDR1 and CDR2 (germline): DFQATT, SNEGSKA (reference sequence). V was pared by 6 bases and J by 6 bases, with 14 bases of the junction left unmatched. This CDR3 region has 17 residues. Here the CDR3 reads CSARRLAGGPSRDTQYF. The CDR3 DNA, read in part, is TGCAGTGCCCGCAGACTAGCGGGAGGGCCCTCCCGGGATACG.

This clone was picked up many times. The read gets to within 3 residues of the CDR3 end, and the germline J gene fills in the rest. V is TRBV7-2 and J is TRBJ1-5, with 9 bases matching TRBD1. The germline V gene has CDR1 SGHTA and CDR2 FQGNSA. This CDR3 has 16 amino acids. V shed 0 bases and J 0 bases; nucleotides not matched to a gene: 0. Partial CDR3 DNA: TGTGCCAGCAGCTTAGCGGACAGGGGTAGCAATCAGCCC. This gives the protein CASSLADRGSNQP. The entire CDR3 protein is CASSLADRGSNQPQHF.

This clone appeared many times. The CDR3 end lies 3 residues beyond the end of the read and is filled in from the germline J gene. The chain links TRBV7-3 to TRBJ2-1; 12 nucleotides agree with TRBD2. The CDR3 covers 17 residues. J was trimmed by 7 bases and V by 3 bases; bases with no gene match: 10. Germline lookup yields CDR1 SGHTA and CDR2 FQGTGA. The chain's CDR3 is CASSFDLLAGGGNEQFF. CDR3 DNA (partial): TGTGCCAGCAGCTTCGACTTACTAGCGGGGGGTGGTAATGAG.

This clone was detected ten times or more. CDR3 amino acids: CASSSEPQGTAGELFF. The covered CDR3 bases are TGCGCCAGCAGCTCAGAGCCTCAGGGTACTGCCGGGGAG. The V call is TRBV5-1, the J call TRBJ2-2; D perhaps matches TRBD1 (5 bases). The CDR3 end lies 3 residues beyond the end of the read and is filled in from the germline J gene. V was cut by 3 bases and J by 6 bases, with 18 bases left in between. This CDR3 is built from 16 residues. CDR1 and CDR2 from the germline V gene are SGHRS and YFSETQ.

In its sample, this clone was seen many times. The read is 3 residues too short to cover the CDR3 end, so that end is filled in from the germline J gene. The chain couples TRBV10-3 to TRBJ2-3; weak D call: TRBD2 (5 bases). Per germline, CDR1 ENHRY and CDR2 SYGVKD. There are 15 residues in the CDR3. Trimming took 4 bases from V and 0 from J, leaving 11 bases between them. The CDR3 protein is CAISVGVTSTDTQYF. The DNA read from the CDR3 is TGTGCCATCAGTGTCGGGGTAACTAGCACAGATACG.

As for this clone: The read terminates 3 residues before the CDR3 end, so the remaining end is supplied by the germline J gene. This chain uses TRBV7-8 with TRBJ1-4; 8 bases align to TRBD1. The germline gives CDR1 SGHVS, CDR2 FQNEAQ. This CDR3 is built from 17 residues. CDR3: CASSLARDRSYNSPLFF. CDR3 DNA (partial): TGTGCCAGCAGCTTAGCCAGGGACAGGAGTTATAATTCACCA.

This clone showed up many times. The read terminates 3 residues before the CDR3 end, so the remaining end is supplied by the germline J gene. The chain is built from TRBV7-7 and TRBJ2-7, with 14 positions matching TRBD2. Germline CDR1 is SSHAT and CDR2 is FNYEAQ (reference sequence). This CDR3 comprises 15 residues. Trimming removed 3 bases from V and 5 bases from J; junction bases left unmatched: 3. The CDR3 bases that were read are TGTGCCAGCAGCTTGGGACTAGCGGGAGTTGACGAG. Protein sequence: CASSLGLAGVDE. The complete CDR3 protein is CASSLGLAGVDEQYF.

Concerning this clone itself: The read finishes 3 residues shy of the CDR3 end, and the germline J gene is used to complete it. This chain joins TRBV7-9 and TRBJ1-1, with 7 bases fitting TRBD1. This CDR3 is 15 amino acids long. Trimming removed 4 bases from V and 4 bases from J; junction bases left unmatched: 9. CDR1 and CDR2 from the germline V gene are SEHNR and FQNEAQ (reference sequence). The sequenced CDR3 bases are TGTGCCAGCAGCTCCCAGGCTCAGGGGGGCACTGAA. It codes for CASSSQAQGGTE. The CDR3 in full is CASSSQAQGGTEAFF.

This clone was observed at least ten times. With the read ending 3 residues before the CDR3 end, the germline J gene is used to fill in that end. The J gene is TRBJ2-2, the V gene TRBV30; D is possibly TRBD2 (6 bases). The V gene lost 2 bases and the J gene lost 6 bases, with 19 bases spanning the gap. Germline V gives CDR1 GTSNPN, CDR2 SVGIG (reference sequence). This CDR3 has 16 amino acids. The CDR3 DNA, read in part, is TGTGCCTGGAGTCGTACTAGCCGACTATGGTCCGGGGAG. Amino acids: CAWSRTSRLWSGE. The entire CDR3 protein is CAWSRTSRLWSGELFF.

Comment on this clone: The read finishes 3 residues shy of the CDR3 end, and the germline J gene is used to complete it. The rearrangement links TRBV19 to TRBJ1-5, with 8 positions matching TRBD1. Germline trimming cut 5 bases from V and 6 bases from J; bases unmatched to any gene: 15. The CDR3 totals 17 residues. CDR1 is LNHDA, CDR2 SQIVND, per germline (reference sequence). The CDR3 reads CASSSRPDRVTSQPQHF. Partial CDR3 DNA: TGTGCCAGTAGTTCCCGCCCGGACAGGGTGACAAGTCAGCCC.

This clone was counted ten times or more. Read sequence stops 3 residues before the CDR3 end, and the germline J gene provides the missing end. The chain has TRBV5-4 and TRBJ2-3, with D possibly TRBD1 on 5 matching bases. V lost 5 bases to trimming and J lost 4 bases, with 8 bases between them. CDR3 length equals 12 residues. Germline assignment: CDR1 SGHNT and CDR2 YYREEE (reference sequence). The CDR3 sequence: CASSSQADTQYF. The sequenced part of the CDR3 DNA is TGTGCCAGCAGTTCACAGGCAGATACG. Full variable domain (remainder filled in from reference TRBV5-4 and TRBJ2-3): ETGVTQSPTHLIKTRGQQVTLRCSSQSGHNTVSWYQQALGQGPQFIFQYYREEENGRGNFPPRFSGLQFPNYSSELNVNALELDDSALYLCASSSQADTQYFGPGTRLTVL.

This clone came up many times. The sequence runs out 3 residues before the end of the CDR3; the remainder is reconstructed from the germline J gene. The chain carries TRBV30 and TRBJ2-2; 12 bases are shared with TRBD2. The V gene end was trimmed by 0 bases and the J gene end by 0 bases; junction bases not matched to a gene: 8. The CDR3 length is 19 residues. CDR1 is GTSNPN, CDR2 SVGIG, per germline (reference sequence). The DNA read from the CDR3 is TGTGCCTGGAGTGTTAGGACTAGCGGGGCCTACGCGAACACCGGGGAG. Its translation: CAWSVRTSGAYANTGE. The CDR3 in full is CAWSVRTSGAYANTGELFF.

A remark on this clone: The CDR3 end is not reached by the read, which stops 3 residues before it; the germline J gene fills it in. The rearrangement uses TRBV5-1 and TRBJ2-7, with TRBD2 identical over 14 bases. V dropped 2 bases and J dropped 3; count of bases not matched to a gene: 1. This CDR3 spans 15 amino acids. Germline lookup yields CDR1 SGHRS and CDR2 YFSETQ. CDR3 region: CASSLGTSGSYEQYF. Incomplete CDR3 DNA: TGCGCCAGCAGCTTAGGGACTAGCGGGAGCTACGAG.

This clone was detected many times. Read data end 3 residues before the CDR3 end; the end is taken from the germline J gene. This sequence joins TRBV7-6 and TRBJ1-3; TRBD1 might be the D (5 bases). Germline CDR1 reads SGHVS; CDR2 reads FNYEAQ. This CDR3 spans 14 amino acids. Trimming cost V 4 bases and J 4 bases, with 11 bases left between them. This chain's CDR3 is CASSYQGTGNTIYF. The part of the CDR3 DNA that was read is TGTGCCAGCAGCTACCAGGGAACCGGAAACACC.

This clone occurred many times. The CDR3 goes on 3 residues after the read ends, and that part is filled in from the germline J gene. The chain links TRBV9 to TRBJ1-6; a possible D gene is TRBD1 (6 bases). The germline CDR1 and CDR2 sequences are SGDLS and YYNGEE. This CDR3 has 16 amino acids. V was pared by 3 bases and J by 10 bases, with 20 bases between. CDR3 DNA (partial): TGTGCCAGCAGCGGGGGGGGGCACCAGGGACCCTCACCC. This encodes CASSGGGHQGPSP. The complete CDR3 protein is CASSGGGHQGPSPLHF.